This T cell receptor (beta chain) was recovered during a study of cytomegalovirus exposure and HLA in healthy donors. Study-level points and caveats: According to the study, around 150 TCR beta chains were cytomegalovirus-associated.

The germline V and J ends were trimmed by 6 bases and 0 bases, with 18 bases remaining between them. The CDR3 covers 17 residues. The V gene's germline CDR1 is LGHNA and CDR2 YSLEER. Here immunoSEQ multiplex PCR was the method, and the copy in TCRdb shows in-frame clones only, minus some. The sample has 180,000 or so clones; about nine tenths are singletons. In the case of this clone: What it recognizes is unknown.

This TCR was sampled from a man aged 30-40 years in good health and CMV-seropositive. This chain uses TRBV4-3 with TRBJ2-1; either TRBD1 or TRBD2 may supply D (7 bases each). Source material: PBMCs. CDR3 protein: CASSPRGRGSSYNEQFF. Written as DNA, the CDR3 is TGCGCCAGCAGTCCGAGGGGGCGGGGGAGCTCCTACAATGAGCAGTTCTTC.